This T cell receptor beta chain is from a study of T cells after yellow fever vaccination. Study-wide points: Detected again after the booster were most primary-vaccination clones, at approximately 96% CD4 and 70% to 90% CD8.

The 5'RACE template-switching step produced TCR cDNA and added a universal primer site and UMIs. TCRdb re-called the 5' RACE reads through MiXCR, storing one row per CDR3 protein. The sample comprises around 300,000 distinct CDR3 sequences, roughly 4.3% of which are singletons, and approximately 19% rests with the top ten. There are a few counts of this clonotype. Antigen unknown. Germline lookup yields CDR1 SEHNR and CDR2 FQNEAQ (reference sequence). This CDR3 is 13 amino acids long. The V end was cut by 3 bases, the J end by 4 bases, with 7 bases between. The sequence was obtained from a man younger than 30 who received the YFV17D yellow fever vaccine. The sample was PBMCs, taken 15 days after the yellow fever booster vaccination. This chain uses TRBV7-9 with TRBJ1-3, with D unclear. CDR3 sequence reads: CASSLTNGNTIYF. The CDR3 DNA follows: TGTGCCAGCAGCTTGACTAACGGAAACACCATATATTTT.